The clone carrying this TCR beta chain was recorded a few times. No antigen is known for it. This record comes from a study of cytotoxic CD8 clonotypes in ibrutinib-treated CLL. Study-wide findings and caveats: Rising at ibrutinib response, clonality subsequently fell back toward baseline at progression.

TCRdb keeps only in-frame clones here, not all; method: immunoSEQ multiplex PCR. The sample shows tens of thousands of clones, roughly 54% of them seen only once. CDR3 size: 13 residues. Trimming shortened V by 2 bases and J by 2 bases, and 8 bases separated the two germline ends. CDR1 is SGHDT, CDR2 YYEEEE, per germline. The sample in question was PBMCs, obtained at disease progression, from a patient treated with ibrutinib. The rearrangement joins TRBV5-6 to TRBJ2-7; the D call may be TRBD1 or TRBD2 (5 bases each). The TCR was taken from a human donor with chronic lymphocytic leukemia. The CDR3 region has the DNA TGTGCCAGCAGCTTCCAGGGAGCCTACGAGCAGTACTTC. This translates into CASSFQGAYEQYF.